This is a list of T cell receptor beta chains from one sample in a study of shared clonotypes between healthy human individuals. The protocol was immunoSEQ multiplex PCR, while the TCRdb copy is restricted to in-frame clones and leaves out a portion. The table records roughly 2 million clones, approximately 96% of them present only once. Sequencing input: naive CD4+ T cells sorted from blood. These receptors all come from a man between 18 and 29 years old in good health. Each CDR3 is given without its conserved first and last residue.

v_gene: TRBV4-3
CDR3aa: ASSRGLAGGPYEQY

v_gene: TRBV10-3
CDR3aa: AISGGWLAQTYEQY

v_gene: TRBV2
CDR3aa: ASRDQGFNQPQH

v_gene: TRBV7-7
CDR3aa: ASSFNLGANVLT

v_gene: TRBV2
CDR3aa: ASRTGGEGNTIY

v_gene: TRBV18
CDR3aa: ASSPSPLEAF

v_gene: TRBV2
CDR3aa: ASSVTSGTSEQF

v_gene: TRBV5-1
CDR3aa: ASSFQAGGQETQY

v_gene: TRBV5-1
CDR3aa: ASSFWLGSYEQY

v_gene: TRBV7-8
CDR3aa: ASSSGTGGSYNSPLH

v_gene: TRBV19
CDR3aa: ASSSYRGGGYEQY

v_gene: TRBV19
CDR3aa: ASSFNTGTSGNTIY

v_gene: TRBV2
CDR3aa: ASSVERGSTGELF

v_gene: TRBV4-1
CDR3aa: ASSQGSVNNEKLF

v_gene: TRBV7-9
CDR3aa: ASSLAVDELF

v_gene: TRBV25-1
CDR3aa: ASSERTGITEAF

v_gene: TRBV7-2
CDR3aa: ASSPGTGGYNEQF